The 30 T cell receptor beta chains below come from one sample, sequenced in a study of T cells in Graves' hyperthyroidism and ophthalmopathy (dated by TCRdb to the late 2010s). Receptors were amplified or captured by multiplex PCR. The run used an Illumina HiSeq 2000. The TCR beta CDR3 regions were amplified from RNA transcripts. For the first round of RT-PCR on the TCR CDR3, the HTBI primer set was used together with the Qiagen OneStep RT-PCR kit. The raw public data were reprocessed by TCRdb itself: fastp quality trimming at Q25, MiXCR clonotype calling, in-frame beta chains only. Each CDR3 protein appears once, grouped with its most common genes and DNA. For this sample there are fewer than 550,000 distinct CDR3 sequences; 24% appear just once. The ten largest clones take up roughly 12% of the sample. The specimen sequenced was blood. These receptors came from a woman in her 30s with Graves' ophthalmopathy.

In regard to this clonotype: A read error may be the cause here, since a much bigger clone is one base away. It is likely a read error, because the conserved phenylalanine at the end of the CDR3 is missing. As DNA, the CDR3 is TGCAGTGCTAGAGTTTATGAGATTACTAACTATGGCTACACCGTC. Protein sequence: CSARVYEITNYGYTV. V gene TRBV20-1 combines with J gene TRBJ1-2, with D unclear. Germline values: CDR1 DFQATT, CDR2 SNEGSKA (reference sequence). There are 15 residues in the CDR3. Trimming stripped 1 base from V and 0 bases from J, with 12 bases between.

In nucleotides, the CDR3 is TGTGCCTGGACTCAGGGGATCTACTACGAGCAGTACTTC. Amino acid sequence: CAWTQGIYYEQYF. This chain connects TRBV30 to TRBJ2-7, with a weak D call TRBD1 (6 bases). Looked up from germline, CDR1 is GTSNPN and CDR2 is SVGIG (reference sequence). The length of the CDR3 is 13 residues. V was clipped by 4 bases and J by 3 bases, with 13 bases between them. Full variable domain (rest looked up from reference TRBV30 and TRBJ2-7): SQTIHQWPATLVQPVGSPLSLECTVEGTSNPNLYWYRQAAGRGLQLLFYSVGIGQISSEVPQNLSASRPQDRQFILSSKKLLLSDSGFYLCAWTQGIYYEQYFGPGTRLTVT.

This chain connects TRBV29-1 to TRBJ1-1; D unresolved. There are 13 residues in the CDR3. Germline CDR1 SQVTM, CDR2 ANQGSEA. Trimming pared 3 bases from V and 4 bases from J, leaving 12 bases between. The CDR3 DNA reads TGCAGCGTTGATGGGCCCGAAAGCACTGAAGCTTTCTTT. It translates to CSVDGPESTEAFF. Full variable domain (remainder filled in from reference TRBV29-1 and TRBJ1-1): SAVISQKPSRDICQRGTSLTIQCQVDSQVTMMFWYRQQPGQSLTLIATANQGSEATYESGFVIDKFPISRPNLTFSTLTVSNMSPEDSSIYLCSVDGPESTEAFFGQGTRLTVV.

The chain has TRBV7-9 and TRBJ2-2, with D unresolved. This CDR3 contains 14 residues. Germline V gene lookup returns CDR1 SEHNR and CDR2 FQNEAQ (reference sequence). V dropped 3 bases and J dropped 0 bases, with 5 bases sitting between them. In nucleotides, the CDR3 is TGTGCCAGCAGCTTTGCTTCGAACACCGGGGAGCTGTTTTTT. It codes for CASSFASNTGELFF.

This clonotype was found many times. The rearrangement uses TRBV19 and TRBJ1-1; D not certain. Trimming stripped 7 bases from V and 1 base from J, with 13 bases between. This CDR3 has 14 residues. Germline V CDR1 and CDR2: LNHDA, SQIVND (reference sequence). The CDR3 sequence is CASIKDSPNTEAFF. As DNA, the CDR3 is TGTGCCAGTATTAAGGATTCCCCGAACACTGAAGCTTTCTTT. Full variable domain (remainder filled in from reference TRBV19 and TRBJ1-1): DGGITQSPKYLFRKEGQNVTLSCEQNLNHDAMYWYRQDPGQGLRLIYYSQIVNDFQKGDIAEGYSVSREKKESFPLTVTSAQKNPTAFYLCASIKDSPNTEAFFGQGTRLTVV.

The CDR3 protein is CSARGSGANYGYTF. For the CDR3, the DNA is TGCAGTGCTAGAGGCTCCGGGGCCAACTATGGCTACACCTTC. The chain links TRBV20-1 to TRBJ1-2; tentative D call: TRBD1 (5 bases). The CDR3 is 14 amino acids. Germline CDR1 reads DFQATT; CDR2 reads SNEGSKA (reference sequence). Between the trimmed V and J ends, which lost 1 base and 2 bases, there was a span of 11 bases.

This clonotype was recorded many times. The CDR3 DNA follows: TGTGCCAGCAGGAAAGCGGGGTTTGAGAATCAGCCCCAGCATTTT. Its translation is CASRKAGFENQPQHF. This chain connects TRBV2 to TRBJ1-5; D call uncertain. Germline lookup yields CDR1 SNHLY and CDR2 FYNNEI. Trimming pared 6 bases from V and 4 bases from J, leaving 16 bases between. This CDR3 contains 15 residues. The variable domain in full, with the rest retrieved from reference TRBV2 and TRBJ1-5, is EPEVTQTPSHQVTQMGQEVILRCVPISNHLYFYWYRQILGQKVEFLVSFYNNEISEKSEIFDDQFSVERPDGSNFTLKIRSTKLEDSAMYFCASRKAGFENQPQHFGDGTRLSIL.

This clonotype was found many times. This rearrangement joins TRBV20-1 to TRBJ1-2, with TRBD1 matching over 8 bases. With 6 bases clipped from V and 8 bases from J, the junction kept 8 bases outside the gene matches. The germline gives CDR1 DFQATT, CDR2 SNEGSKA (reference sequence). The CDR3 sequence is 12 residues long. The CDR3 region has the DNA TGCAGTGCGGGACAGGACCTGGAGGGCTACACCTTC. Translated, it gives CSAGQDLEGYTF.

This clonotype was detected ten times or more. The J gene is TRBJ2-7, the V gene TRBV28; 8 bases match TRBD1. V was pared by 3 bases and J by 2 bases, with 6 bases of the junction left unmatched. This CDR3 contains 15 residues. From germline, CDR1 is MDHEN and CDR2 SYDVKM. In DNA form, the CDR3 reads TGTGCCAGCAGTTTGTTAGGGACAGGTCCCTACGAGCAGTACTTC. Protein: CASSLLGTGPYEQYF.

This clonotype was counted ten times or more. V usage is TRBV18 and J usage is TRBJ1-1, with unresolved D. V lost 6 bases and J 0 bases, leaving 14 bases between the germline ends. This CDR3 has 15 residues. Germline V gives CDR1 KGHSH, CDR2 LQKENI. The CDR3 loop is CASSRRAEMNTEAFF. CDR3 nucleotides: TGTGCCAGCTCCCGCCGCGCGGAGATGAACACTGAAGCTTTCTTT. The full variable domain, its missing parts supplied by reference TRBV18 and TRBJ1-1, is NAGVMQNPRHLVRRRGQEARLRCSPMKGHSHVYWYRQLPEEGLKFMVYLQKENIIDESGMPKERFSAEFPKEGPSILRIQQVVRGDSAAYFCASSRRAEMNTEAFFGQGTRLTVV.

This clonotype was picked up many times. The CDR3 loop is CASSQETGTSNQPQHF. The CDR3 nucleotides are TGCGCCAGCAGCCAAGAGACGGGGACTAGCAATCAGCCCCAGCATTTT. The chain combines TRBV4-1 with TRBJ1-5; D possibly corresponds to TRBD1 (5 bases). V was pared by 0 bases and J by 0 bases, with 9 bases between. In germline, CDR1 is MGHRA, CDR2 YSYEKL. The CDR3 has 16 amino acids.

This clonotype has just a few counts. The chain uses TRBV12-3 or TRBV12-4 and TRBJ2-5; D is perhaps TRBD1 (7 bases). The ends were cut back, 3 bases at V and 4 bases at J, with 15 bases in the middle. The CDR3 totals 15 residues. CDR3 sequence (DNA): TGTGCCAGCAGTTTTAAGGAGGGGGCAAGAGAGACCCAGTACTTC. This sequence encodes CASSFKEGARETQYF.

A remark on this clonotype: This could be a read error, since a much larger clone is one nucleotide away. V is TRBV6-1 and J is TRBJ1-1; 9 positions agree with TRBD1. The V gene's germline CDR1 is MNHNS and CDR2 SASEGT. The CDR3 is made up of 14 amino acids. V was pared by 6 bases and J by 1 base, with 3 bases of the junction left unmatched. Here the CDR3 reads CASSGTGTNTEAFF. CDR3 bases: TGTGCCAGCAGCGGGACAGGGACGAACACTGAAGCTTTCTTT.

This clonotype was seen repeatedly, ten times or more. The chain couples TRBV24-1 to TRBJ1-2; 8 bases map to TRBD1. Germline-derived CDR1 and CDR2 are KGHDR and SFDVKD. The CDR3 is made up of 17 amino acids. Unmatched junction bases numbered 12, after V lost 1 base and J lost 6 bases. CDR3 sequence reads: CATSDFPDRDPIHGYTF. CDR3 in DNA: TGTGCCACCAGTGATTTCCCGGACAGGGACCCAATTCATGGCTACACCTTC.

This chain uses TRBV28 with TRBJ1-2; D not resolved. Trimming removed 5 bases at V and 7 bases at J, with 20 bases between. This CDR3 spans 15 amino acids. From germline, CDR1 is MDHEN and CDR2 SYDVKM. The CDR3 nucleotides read TGTGCCAGCAGTCAAAGATCCGCAATATCCCGTGGCTACACCTTC. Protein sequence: CASSQRSAISRGYTF.

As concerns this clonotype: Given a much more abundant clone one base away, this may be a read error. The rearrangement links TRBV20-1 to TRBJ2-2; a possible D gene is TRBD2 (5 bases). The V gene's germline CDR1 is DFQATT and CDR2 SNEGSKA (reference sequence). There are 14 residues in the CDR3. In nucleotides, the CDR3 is TGCAGTGCCCCTCGGCCCACCTACACCGGGGAGCTGTGTTTT. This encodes CSAPRPTYTGELCF.

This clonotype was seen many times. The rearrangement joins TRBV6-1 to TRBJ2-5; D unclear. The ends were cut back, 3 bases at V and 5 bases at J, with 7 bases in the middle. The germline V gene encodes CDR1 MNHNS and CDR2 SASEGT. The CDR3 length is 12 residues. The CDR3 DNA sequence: TGTGCCAGCAGTGATACGCGGGAGACCCAGTACTTC. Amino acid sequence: CASSDTRETQYF.

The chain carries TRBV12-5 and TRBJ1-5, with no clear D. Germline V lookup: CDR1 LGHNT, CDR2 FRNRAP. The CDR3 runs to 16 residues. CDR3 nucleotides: TGTGCCGAAGGCTACAGCCCTTTGAATAGCAATCAGCCCCAGCATTTT. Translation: CAEGYSPLNSNQPQHF.

For the CDR3, the DNA is TGTGCCAGCAGTCGCGTCCCCTCCGAGCAGTACTTC. Amino acid sequence: CASSRVPSEQYF. J is TRBJ2-7 and V is TRBV28; D ambiguous. Germline V gene lookup returns CDR1 MDHEN and CDR2 SYDVKM. The CDR3 sequence is 12 residues long. Deletions cut 5 bases from V and 6 bases from J, with 11 bases between. The full variable domain, rest sourced from reference TRBV28 and TRBJ2-7, is DVKVTQSSRYLVKRTGEKVFLECVQDMDHENMFWYRQDPGLGLRLIYFSYDVKMKEKGDIPEGYSVSREKKERFSLILESASTNQTSMYLCASSRVPSEQYFGPGTRLTVT.

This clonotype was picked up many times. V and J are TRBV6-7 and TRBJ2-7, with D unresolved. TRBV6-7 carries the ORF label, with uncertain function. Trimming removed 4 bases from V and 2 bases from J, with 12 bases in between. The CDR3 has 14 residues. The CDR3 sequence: CASSSKRVTYEQYF. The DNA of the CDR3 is TGTGCCAGCAGTTCAAAAAGGGTAACCTACGAGCAGTACTTC.

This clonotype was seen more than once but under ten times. The CDR3 loop is CASSSTAGGAHGYTF. CDR3 DNA: TGTGCCAGCAGCTCAACCGCGGGGGGGGCGCATGGCTACACCTTC. The chain joins TRBV5-4 to TRBJ1-2, with D possibly TRBD1 on 6 matching bases. The CDR3 extends over 15 amino acids. With 3 bases removed from V and 6 bases from J, the gap between germline ends came to 18 bases. Germline V CDR1 and CDR2: SGHNT, YYREEE (reference sequence).

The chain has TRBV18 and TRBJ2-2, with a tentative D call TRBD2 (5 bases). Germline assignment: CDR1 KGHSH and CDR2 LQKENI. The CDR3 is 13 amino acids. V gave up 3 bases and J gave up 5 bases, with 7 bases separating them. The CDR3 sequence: CASSPSGTGELFF. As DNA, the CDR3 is TGTGCCAGCTCACCGTCGGGGACCGGGGAGCTGTTTTTT.

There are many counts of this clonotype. The chain's CDR3 is CASSEQGDTGGYTF. In DNA form, the CDR3 reads TGTGCCAGCAGTGAACAAGGGGATACGGGTGGCTACACCTTC. J is TRBJ1-2 and V is TRBV6-1; D is possibly TRBD1 (5 bases). CDR3 length: 14 amino acids. Trimming stripped 2 bases from V and 7 bases from J, with 14 bases between. The germline V gene encodes CDR1 MNHNS and CDR2 SASEGT.

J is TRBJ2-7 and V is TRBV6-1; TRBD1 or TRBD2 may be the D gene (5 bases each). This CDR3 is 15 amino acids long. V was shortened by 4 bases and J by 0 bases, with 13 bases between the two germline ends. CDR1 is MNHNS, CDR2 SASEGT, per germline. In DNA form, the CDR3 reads TGTGCCAGCAGTGGGGGACCTGGGAGCTCCTACGAGCAGTACTTC. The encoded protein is CASSGGPGSSYEQYF.

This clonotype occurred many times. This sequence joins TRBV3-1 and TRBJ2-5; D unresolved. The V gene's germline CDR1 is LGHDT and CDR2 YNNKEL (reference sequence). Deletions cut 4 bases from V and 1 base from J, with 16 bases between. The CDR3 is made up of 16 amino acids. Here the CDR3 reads CASSRRALGFQETQYF. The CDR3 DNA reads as TGTGCCAGCAGCCGACGGGCTCTCGGCTTCCAAGAGACCCAGTACTTC.

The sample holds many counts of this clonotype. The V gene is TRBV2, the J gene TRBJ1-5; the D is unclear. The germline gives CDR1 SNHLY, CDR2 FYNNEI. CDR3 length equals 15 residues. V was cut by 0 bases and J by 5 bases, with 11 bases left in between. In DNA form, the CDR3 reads TGTGCCAGCAGTGAAGCGACGCGGGAATATCAGCCCCAGCATTTT. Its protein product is CASSEATREYQPQHF.

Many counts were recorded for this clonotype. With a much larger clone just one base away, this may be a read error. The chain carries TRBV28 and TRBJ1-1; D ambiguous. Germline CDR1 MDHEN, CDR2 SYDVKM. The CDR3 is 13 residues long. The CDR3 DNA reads TGTGCCAGCAGCCCCGGAGGCGGCACTGAAGCTCTCTTT. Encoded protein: CASSPGGGTEALF.

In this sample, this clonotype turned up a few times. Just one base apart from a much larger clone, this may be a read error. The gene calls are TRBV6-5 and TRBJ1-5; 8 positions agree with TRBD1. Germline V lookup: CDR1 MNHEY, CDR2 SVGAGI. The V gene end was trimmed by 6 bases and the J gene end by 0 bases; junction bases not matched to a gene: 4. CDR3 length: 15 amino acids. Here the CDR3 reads CASSSDRDSNQPQHF. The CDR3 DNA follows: TGTGCCAGCAGCTCGGACAGGGATAGCAATCAGCCCCAGCATTTT.

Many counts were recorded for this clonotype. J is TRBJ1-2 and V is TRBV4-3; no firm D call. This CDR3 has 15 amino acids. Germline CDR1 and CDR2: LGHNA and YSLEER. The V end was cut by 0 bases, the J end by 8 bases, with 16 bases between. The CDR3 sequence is CASSQDRTIYIGYTF. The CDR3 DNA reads TGCGCCAGCAGCCAAGATCGTACGATATACATAGGCTACACCTTC.

DNA for the CDR3: TGTGCCGGATCAGGGGATAGCAATCAGCCCCAGCATTTT. Residues: CAGSGDSNQPQHF. V gene TRBV6-1 combines with J gene TRBJ1-5; a possible D gene is TRBD1 (6 bases). The CDR3 length is 13 residues. The V gene lost 11 bases and the J gene lost 0 bases, with 11 bases spanning the gap. Germline-derived CDR1 and CDR2 are MNHNS and SASEGT.